The rows below give T cell receptor beta chains drawn from one sample of a study of beta chain features in type 1 diabetes. Profiled with immunoSEQ multiplex PCR; TCRdb holds only in-frame clones, not every one. This repertoire shows nearly 250,000 clones, under 70% found once; its top ten account for around 0.057%. The sequenced sample was naive CD4+ T cells from blood. Receptor source: a man under 40 in good health. The CDR3 runs from the conserved cysteine through the conserved F or W. D genes are given only for firm matches. Some rows mark clone size as missing; the rest say once, few, many or name a class of expanded clone.

TRBJ2-4	14	.	few	TRBV2	CASSAPKAKNIQYF	TGTGCCAGCAGTGCCCCAAAAGCCAAAAACATTCAGTACTTC
TRBJ2-7	13	.	.	TRBV7-8	CASSRTDSYEQYF	TGTGCCAGCAGCAGGACTGACTCCTACGAGCAGTACTTC
TRBJ1-2	12	TRBD1	.	TRBV29-1	CSVAGQGGGYTF	TGCAGCGTGGCTGGACAGGGGGGTGGCTACACCTTC
TRBJ2-1	14	.	.	TRBV18	CASSLERVYNEQFF	TGTGCCAGCTCCCTCGAAAGGGTATACAATGAGCAGTTCTTC
TRBJ1-2	14	.	.	TRBV30	CAWSPTVPGYGYTF	TGTGCCTGGAGTCCCACAGTCCCGGGGTATGGCTACACCTTC
TRBJ2-5	13	.	.	TRBV10-3	CAIMGQGLETQYF	TGTGCCATCATGGGCCAGGGCCTCGAGACCCAGTACTTC
TRBJ1-3	13	.	once	TRBV29-1	CSAGQSSGNTIYF	TGCAGCGCCGGACAGAGCTCTGGAAACACCATATATTTT
TRBJ2-2	14	.	few	TRBV29-1	CSVSDQGRAGELFF	TGCAGCGTTTCTGACCAGGGAAGGGCCGGGGAGCTGTTTTTT
TRBJ2-4	16	.	.	TRBV23-1	CASSQPGPEGENIQYF	TGCGCCAGCAGTCAACCCGGGCCAGAAGGAGAAAACATTCAGTACTTC
TRBJ2-1	11	.	.	TRBV29-1	CSVPSPNEQFF	TGCAGCGTTCCCTCCCCCAATGAGCAGTTCTTC
TRBJ2-1	15	.	.	TRBV6-5	CASSPRRQAGNEQFF	TGTGCCAGCAGTCCCCGCCGACAGGCAGGGAATGAGCAGTTCTTC